This T cell receptor (beta chain) was retrieved from a study of T cell responses to AZD1222 COVID-19 vaccine. The study's findings and limits: Regions 160-218 and 743-854 dominated among vaccine-associated CD4 TCRs spanning spike. Breadth and depth of Spike-specific TCRs rose after two AZD1222 doses. Within unmutated variant regions lay the reported targets of nearly half of spike-specific TCRs. In a largely white British group with more females than males, clonal diversity was possibly underestimated.

The length of the CDR3 is 15 residues. The germline V gene has CDR1 LGHNT and CDR2 FRNRAP. V shed 3 bases, J shed 5 bases, and the junction held 8 bases outside the gene matches. Of note for this clone: The antigen remains unidentified.

TCRdb keeps only in-frame clones here, not all; method: immunoSEQ multiplex PCR. Of tens of thousands of clones detected, around 80% appear once; the ten largest clones hold roughly 27%. This chain uses TRBV12-5 with TRBJ2-3; 7 bases map to TRBD2. The input for sequencing was peripheral blood, taken 28 days after the second AZD1222 dose. The TCR sequence derives from an adult who received the AZD1222 COVID-19 vaccine. The CDR3 DNA sequence: TGTGCTAGTGGTTTTACGATACAGCGGGGAGATACGCAGTATTTT. Translating it yields CASGFTIQRGDTQYF.